These T cell receptor beta chains were read from a single sample in a study of T cells in Graves' hyperthyroidism and ophthalmopathy. One entry per CDR3 protein results from TCRdb running MiXCR on the multiplex PCR reads. The sample lists hundreds of thousands of distinct CDR3 sequences, over 12% occurring once. Sequencing used blood. Receptors were obtained from a man aged 18 to 29 with Graves' ophthalmopathy. CDR3s include the opening cysteine and the closing phenylalanine or tryptophan. The D gene is left open where the match is weak. Size tells how often a clone was seen (once, few, many) or the class of an expanded clone, and some rows leave it out.

len: 12; j_gene: TRBJ1-1; v_gene: TRBV30; d_gene: TRBD1; abundance: many; CDR3nt: TGTGCCTGGAACAGGGGGACCACTGAAGCTTTCTTT; CDR3aa: CAWNRGTTEAFF
len: 15; j_gene: TRBJ2-2; v_gene: TRBV5-5; d_gene: TRBD2; abundance: NA; CDR3nt: TGTGCCAGCAGCGGGGGACTAGCGCCCACCGGGGAGCTGTTTTTT; CDR3aa: CASSGGLAPTGELFF
len: 16; j_gene: TRBJ1-1; v_gene: TRBV24-1; d_gene: NA; abundance: many; CDR3nt: TGTGCCACCAGTGACCAAGGATCTAGCAAGAACACTGAAGCTTTCTTT; CDR3aa: CATSDQGSSKNTEAFF
len: 18; j_gene: TRBJ2-5; v_gene: TRBV7-2; d_gene: TRBD1; abundance: NA; CDR3nt: TGTGCCAGCAGCTCCACCCCCTACACCGGGACAGGGCTGGAGACCCAGTACTTC; CDR3aa: CASSSTPYTGTGLETQYF
len: 15; j_gene: TRBJ1-5; v_gene: TRBV2; d_gene: NA; abundance: many; CDR3nt: TGTGCCAGCAGGGACAGAGGAAATAGCAATCAGCCCCAGCATTTT; CDR3aa: CASRDRGNSNQPQHF
len: 14; j_gene: TRBJ2-1; v_gene: TRBV20-1; d_gene: TRBD2; abundance: many; CDR3nt: TGCAGTGCTAGAACGGGAGGGCTCTTCAATGAGCAGTTCTTC; CDR3aa: CSARTGGLFNEQFF
len: 13; j_gene: TRBJ2-3; v_gene: TRBV5-1; d_gene: NA; abundance: many; CDR3nt: TGCGCCAGCAGCTTGGGTGCCACAGATACGCAGTATTTT; CDR3aa: CASSLGATDTQYF
len: 14; j_gene: TRBJ2-3; v_gene: TRBV11-3; d_gene: TRBD1; abundance: NA; CDR3nt: TGTGCCAGCAGCCAGGACAGGAGCACAGATACGCAGTATTTT; CDR3aa: CASSQDRSTDTQYF
len: 12; j_gene: TRBJ1-1; v_gene: TRBV19; d_gene: NA; abundance: few; CDR3nt: TGTGCCAGTAGTATGGTTGTCGGTGAAGCTTTCTTT; CDR3aa: CASSMVVGEAFF
len: 14; j_gene: TRBJ2-7; v_gene: TRBV6-6; d_gene: NA; abundance: once; CDR3nt: TGTGCCAGCAGTTACTCGGGAGAAGCCTACGAGCAGTACTTC; CDR3aa: CASSYSGEAYEQYF
len: 14; j_gene: TRBJ2-7; v_gene: TRBV7-8; d_gene: NA; abundance: many; CDR3nt: TGTGCCAGCAGCTTAGGAGGCATCCCCTACGAGCAGTACTTC; CDR3aa: CASSLGGIPYEQYF
len: 13; j_gene: TRBJ2-1; v_gene: TRBV3-1; d_gene: NA; abundance: many; CDR3nt: TGTGCCAGCAGCCCCGACTGGGGGCTTGAGCAGTTCTTC; CDR3aa: CASSPDWGLEQFF
len: 15; j_gene: TRBJ1-3; v_gene: TRBV13; d_gene: NA; abundance: many; CDR3nt: TGTGCCAGCAGACCAGGACGACGGGCCCCAAACACCATATATTTT; CDR3aa: CASRPGRRAPNTIYF
len: 15; j_gene: TRBJ2-7; v_gene: TRBV28; d_gene: TRBD1; abundance: many; CDR3nt: TGTGCCAGCAGGGGGGCGGCAGGGGGAAACTACGAGCAGTACTTC; CDR3aa: CASRGAAGGNYEQYF
len: 15; j_gene: TRBJ2-2; v_gene: TRBV10-1; d_gene: NA; abundance: once; CDR3nt: TGCGCCAGCAGTGAGTCCCGAATCAACACCGGGGAGCTGTTTTTT; CDR3aa: CASSESRINTGELFF
len: 15; j_gene: TRBJ1-1; v_gene: TRBV20-1; d_gene: TRBD1; abundance: few; CDR3nt: TGCAGTGCTCTAACCCCGGGACAGTCGAACACTGAAGCTTTCTTT; CDR3aa: CSALTPGQSNTEAFF
len: 13; j_gene: TRBJ2-7; v_gene: TRBV25-1; d_gene: NA; abundance: few; CDR3nt: TGTGCCAGCAGTGAAACTGTTAAGGCCGAGCAGTACTTC; CDR3aa: CASSETVKAEQYF
len: 15; j_gene: TRBJ2-7; v_gene: TRBV9; d_gene: TRBD1; abundance: NA; CDR3nt: TGTGCCAGCAGCCCAGAGGGGGCAGGGCCCTACGAGCAGTACTTC; CDR3aa: CASSPEGAGPYEQYF
len: 14; j_gene: TRBJ2-5; v_gene: TRBV28; d_gene: TRBD1; abundance: many; CDR3nt: TGTGCCAGCCGGACAGGGATACTCCAAGAGACCCAGTACTTC; CDR3aa: CASRTGILQETQYF
len: 16; j_gene: TRBJ1-5; v_gene: TRBV6-5; d_gene: NA; abundance: many; CDR3nt: TGTGCCAGCAGTTACTCGAATCAGCCCTTGCATCAGCCCCAGCATTTT; CDR3aa: CASSYSNQPLHQPQHF
len: 16; j_gene: TRBJ2-7; v_gene: TRBV5-1; d_gene: TRBD2; abundance: NA; CDR3nt: TGCGCCAGCAGCTCCCCCCGGGACTACCCTACGGGCGAGCAGTACTTC; CDR3aa: CASSSPRDYPTGEQYF
len: 15; j_gene: TRBJ2-5; v_gene: TRBV7-6; d_gene: TRBD2; abundance: many; CDR3nt: TGTGCCAGCAGCCAGTACTTCAGGGAGGGGGAGACCCAGTACTTC; CDR3aa: CASSQYFREGETQYF
len: 12; j_gene: TRBJ2-2; v_gene: TRBV10-3; d_gene: NA; abundance: NA; CDR3nt: TGTGCCACTCAACGGGGAACCGGGGAGCTGTTTTTT; CDR3aa: CATQRGTGELFF
len: 13; j_gene: TRBJ2-4; v_gene: TRBV27; d_gene: NA; abundance: NA; CDR3nt: TGTGCCAGCAGTGATTTGAGAACCAACATTCAGTACTTC; CDR3aa: CASSDLRTNIQYF
len: 11; j_gene: TRBJ2-1; v_gene: TRBV2; d_gene: NA; abundance: many; CDR3nt: TGTGCCAGCACCGAGGGGGGTGAGCAGTTCTTC; CDR3aa: CASTEGGEQFF
len: 13; j_gene: TRBJ1-1; v_gene: TRBV11-3; d_gene: NA; abundance: many; CDR3nt: TGTGCCAGCAGCCCCGACGGGCTAGCTGAAGCTTTCTTT; CDR3aa: CASSPDGLAEAFF
len: 16; j_gene: TRBJ2-3; v_gene: TRBV5-1; d_gene: NA; abundance: NA; CDR3nt: TGCGCCAGCAGCCCAGTGGGGAGGTCGATATCAGATACGCAGTATTTT; CDR3aa: CASSPVGRSISDTQYF
len: 17; j_gene: TRBJ2-3; v_gene: TRBV7-9; d_gene: TRBD2; abundance: NA; CDR3nt: TGTGCCAGCAGCCGAACGATCAGCGGGAGTGGATTAGATACGCAGTATTTT; CDR3aa: CASSRTISGSGLDTQYF
len: 13; j_gene: TRBJ2-5; v_gene: TRBV27; d_gene: NA; abundance: NA; CDR3nt: TGTGCCAGCAGTAAAGCCGATAGGGAGACCCAGTACTTC; CDR3aa: CASSKADRETQYF
len: 19; j_gene: TRBJ2-1; v_gene: TRBV6-1; d_gene: TRBD1; abundance: many; CDR3nt: TGTGCCAGCCACCCGGCGGGATCACCGGGACAGGGGGCATACAATGAGCAGTTCTTC; CDR3aa: CASHPAGSPGQGAYNEQFF
len: 16; j_gene: TRBJ2-3; v_gene: TRBV5-1; d_gene: TRBD2; abundance: few; CDR3nt: TGCGCCAGCAGCTTGAACGGCGGGGGAGGCACAGATACGCAGTATTTT; CDR3aa: CASSLNGGGGTDTQYF
len: 15; j_gene: TRBJ2-3; v_gene: TRBV12-3/TRBV12-4; d_gene: TRBD2; abundance: many; CDR3nt: TGTGCCAGCAGACTAGCGGGGGGGGACACAGATACGCAGTATTTT; CDR3aa: CASRLAGGDTDTQYF
len: 15; j_gene: TRBJ1-1; v_gene: TRBV13; d_gene: TRBD1; abundance: NA; CDR3nt: TGTGCCAGCAGCGCCCTGGGGGACAGGGGGCCTGAAGCTTTCTTT; CDR3aa: CASSALGDRGPEAFF
len: 15; j_gene: TRBJ2-1; v_gene: TRBV2; d_gene: TRBD2; abundance: many; CDR3nt: TGTGCCAGCAGTGAGGGTAGCGGGGGGGCCTATGAGCAGTTCTTC; CDR3aa: CASSEGSGGAYEQFF
len: 13; j_gene: TRBJ1-4; v_gene: TRBV30; d_gene: NA; abundance: NA; CDR3nt: TGTGCCTGGAGTGTACCTGTGGAGGAAAAACTGTTTTTT; CDR3aa: CAWSVPVEEKLFF
len: 13; j_gene: TRBJ1-5; v_gene: TRBV12-5; d_gene: TRBD1; abundance: many; CDR3nt: TGTGCTAGTGCGCAGGGGGACAATCAGCCCCAGCATTTT; CDR3aa: CASAQGDNQPQHF
len: 14; j_gene: TRBJ2-7; v_gene: TRBV4-1; d_gene: NA; abundance: many; CDR3nt: TGCGCCAGCAGCCAAGGGACACGACCCTACGAGCAGTACTTC; CDR3aa: CASSQGTRPYEQYF
len: 16; j_gene: TRBJ2-2; v_gene: TRBV7-2; d_gene: TRBD2; abundance: many; CDR3nt: TGTGCCAGCAGCTTAGACGGCCGGGGGGGCATCGGGGAGCTGTTTTTT; CDR3aa: CASSLDGRGGIGELFF
len: 12; j_gene: TRBJ1-1; v_gene: TRBV2; d_gene: TRBD1; abundance: many; CDR3nt: TGTGCCAGCAGTGAGAACAGGGGAGAAGCTTTCTTT; CDR3aa: CASSENRGEAFF
len: 14; j_gene: TRBJ2-3; v_gene: TRBV6-4; d_gene: TRBD1; abundance: many; CDR3nt: TGTGCCAGCATGGCGGGACAGGGGTCAGATACGCAGTATTTT; CDR3aa: CASMAGQGSDTQYF